The 10 T cell receptor beta chains below were found in one sample sequenced in a study of cytomegalovirus exposure and HLA in healthy donors. The PCR made use of 60 Vbeta and 13 Jbeta primers. Only in-frame clones appear in the TCRdb table, and some are missing; sequencing was by immunoSEQ multiplex PCR. Of 100,000 or so clones in the sample, over 65% were seen once. The material sequenced was PBMCs. The receptors were gathered from a female donor in good health and CMV-seropositive.

The rearrangement links TRBV10-1 to TRBJ2-2; 14 bases agree with TRBD2. Germline V gene sequence: CDR1 WNHNN, CDR2 SYGVQD (reference sequence). There are 18 residues in the CDR3. Trimming at V came to 0 bases and at J to 5 bases, leaving 5 bases not matched to a gene. The CDR3 is CASSESGLAGVQTGELFF. CDR3 DNA: TGCGCCAGCAGTGAGTCGGGACTAGCGGGAGTCCAGACCGGGGAGCTGTTTTTT.

The rearrangement links TRBV27 to TRBJ2-7; TRBD1 matches at 12 bases. Germline V CDR1 and CDR2: MNHEY, SMNVEV (reference sequence). This CDR3 comprises 17 residues. V gave up 6 bases and J gave up 5 bases; unmatched junction bases: 14. CDR3 loop: CASRTWDRGRLGHEQYF. The CDR3 DNA reads TGTGCCAGCAGAACCTGGGACAGGGGGCGCTTAGGCCACGAGCAGTACTTC.

J is TRBJ2-5 and V is TRBV11-2; perhaps TRBD2 as D (5 bases). The V end was cut by 11 bases, the J end by 0 bases, with 19 bases between. Germline CDR1 SGHAT, CDR2 FQNNGV. The CDR3 sequence is 15 residues long. The CDR3 sequence is CASGGRNPYQETQYF. DNA for the CDR3: TGTGCCTCCGGCGGGCGGAACCCGTACCAAGAGACCCAGTACTTC.

The chain combines TRBV19 with TRBJ2-3; 9 bases agree with TRBD2. J was trimmed by 6 bases and V by 9 bases; bases with no gene match: 19. The V gene's germline CDR1 is LNHDA and CDR2 SQIVND (reference sequence). The CDR3 loop spans 17 amino acids. Here the CDR3 reads CASREPGLAPSGDTQYF. CDR3 DNA sequence: TGTGCCAGCCGAGAACCGGGACTAGCTCCTAGTGGGGATACGCAGTATTTT.

The chain links TRBV30 to TRBJ2-7, with D possibly TRBD1 on 6 matching bases. Trimming took off 1 base at V and 6 bases at J, with 19 bases between the two ends. There are 15 residues in the CDR3. From germline, CDR1 is GTSNPN and CDR2 SVGIG (reference sequence). DNA of the CDR3: TGTGCCTGGAGTGACCGGGACAACTATTTGGGCGAGCAGTACTTC. This codes for CAWSDRDNYLGEQYF.

CDR3 sequence reads: CASSPHHVAGATGELFF. CDR3 in DNA: TGTGCCAGCAGCCCCCATCACGTAGCGGGGGCCACCGGGGAGCTGTTTTTT. The chain couples TRBV9 to TRBJ2-2, with 9 bases identical to TRBD2. CDR1 and CDR2 from the germline V gene are SGDLS and YYNGEE. V shed 4 bases and J 4 bases; nucleotides not matched to a gene: 11. This CDR3 has 17 residues.

The V gene is TRBV5-5, the J gene TRBJ1-3; unclear D gene. Trimming stripped 2 bases from V and 3 bases from J, with 9 bases between. CDR1 and CDR2 (germline): SGHKS, YYEKEE (reference sequence). The CDR3 runs to 14 residues. The CDR3 sequence is CASSLSNSGNTIYF. DNA of the CDR3: TGTGCCAGCAGCTTAAGTAACAGTGGAAACACCATATATTTT.

This chain connects TRBV9 to TRBJ2-1; 9 nucleotides agree with TRBD2. Germline CDR1 reads SGDLS; CDR2 reads YYNGEE. The ends lost 4 bases at V and 10 bases at J; junction bases unmatched: 15. The CDR3 consists of 16 residues. The CDR3: CASSPTGLAGRVEQFF. In DNA form, the CDR3 reads TGTGCCAGCAGCCCAACGGGGCTAGCGGGACGGGTGGAGCAGTTCTTC. The full variable domain, with the rest looked up from reference TRBV9 and TRBJ2-1, is DSGVTQTPKHLITATGQRVTLRCSPRSGDLSVYWYQQSLDQGLQFLIQYYNGEERAKGNILERFSAQQFPDLHSELNLSSLELGDSALYFCASSPTGLAGRVEQFFGPGTRLTVL.

The chain is built from TRBV11-2 and TRBJ1-4, with 7 positions matching TRBD1. This CDR3 spans 15 amino acids. V dropped 5 bases and J dropped 7; count of bases not matched to a gene: 10. Germline V lookup: CDR1 SGHAT, CDR2 FQNNGV. The DNA of the CDR3 is TGTGCCAGCAGCGCCATAAGGGGGCGCGGTGAAAAACTGTTTTTT. Its protein product is CASSAIRGRGEKLFF.

The chain links TRBV7-9 to TRBJ1-1; D ambiguous. V was trimmed by 5 bases and J by 1 base, leaving 17 bases between them. CDR1 and CDR2 (germline): SEHNR, FQNEAQ (reference sequence). The CDR3 contains 16 residues. CDR3 coding DNA: TGTGCCAGCAGCCTAAGGTCAGTGCGGGGGAACACTGAAGCTTTCTTT. It is translated as CASSLRSVRGNTEAFF.